The clone carrying this TCR beta chain was observed once. Its target is unknown. The CDR3 contains 11 residues. Germline V gene lookup returns CDR1 MNHNS and CDR2 SASEGT. The V gene lost 7 bases and the J gene lost 7 bases, with 7 bases spanning the gap. This sample was taken from a study of shared clonotypes between healthy human individuals. Study findings and constraints: In this cohort, only blood was sampled, and tissue repertoires likely differ.

Naive CD8 isolation took CD45RO-negative cells positively selected for CCR7 and excluded terminally differentiated effector memory CD45RA+ cells. The repertoire was sequenced with immunoSEQ multiplex PCR; TCRdb's copy has only in-frame clones and lacks some. The sample shows about 2 million clones, about 95% of them seen only once. This sequence originates from a man aged 18 to 30 in good health. The chain uses TRBV6-1 and TRBJ2-2; D not certain. The sequenced sample consisted of naive CD8+ T cells sorted from blood. CDR3 sequence reads: CASNPGGELFF. CDR3 nucleotides: TGTGCCAGCAATCCCGGCGGGGAGCTGTTTTTT.